Reported below is one TCR beta chain. This clonotype has a handful of counts. Its antigen remains undetermined. No base quality values were provided; no much bigger clone lies one nucleotide off. The cysteine opens and the phenylalanine closes a CDR3 of 15 amino acids. CDR3 DNA is the only sequence kept; it has 45 bases, read in frame from the first base. The V and J ends are trimmed by 4 bases and 1 base, leaving 11 bases between them. Per the germline V gene, ENHRY is the CDR1 and SYGVKD is the CDR2. The data stem from a study of T-cell memory formation after mild COVID-19 (dated by TCRdb to the early 2020s). At the level of the whole study: Most TCR sequence clusters were specific to one of the two donors. In a couple of donors, T-cell clones that expanded and contracted after mild COVID-19 were tracked by sequencing TCRalpha and TCRbeta repertoires over time. Two young, previously healthy adult volunteers, one female and one male, were included in the cohort. The study at large found these results: From day 15 to 85, contracting clones showed balanced CD4/CD8 phenotypes, whereas a second wave of clones that expanded from day 15 to 37 leaned towards CD4+. SARS-CoV-2 specificity of the second-wave clones peaking on day 37 was not confirmed. Some responding clones were detected in pre-infection memory, suggesting pre-existing cross-reactive memory T cells joined the SARS-CoV-2 response. The study included only a couple of mild cases, and larger cohorts that include severe cases with pre-infection samples were judged to be necessary. Contracting CD4+ clones appeared mostly in the CM and EM memory subsets, whereas CD8+ clones were enriched in EMRA.

The listed sequencing device is Illumina NovaSeq 6000. TCRalpha and TCRbeta cDNA libraries were built by 5'RACE with constant-segment primers, adding sample barcodes and unique molecular identifiers. Trizol reagent was used to extract RNA from every sample. Libraries were amplified in two PCR steps, with a second sample barcode and Illumina TruSeq adapters added in the second step. Libraries were sequenced on an Illumina NovaSeq with 2 x 150 bp paired-end reads. The original pipeline was this. The reads were demultiplexed and collapsed into UMI-guided consensus sequences using migec v1.2.7. Using mixcr v2.1.11, UMI consensuses were aligned to TRA and TRB V and J templates and then assembled into clonotypes. Clonotypes were classified as expanded or contracted when called significant by both edgeR and NoisET, with noise models trained on biological replicates. For edgeR calls, the cutoffs were a false discovery rate-adjusted p below 0.01 and a log2 fold-change threshold of 1. PCA with hierarchical clustering of max-normalized trajectories of the 1000 most abundant clonotypes was used as exploratory dynamics analysis. The CD4 or CD8 phenotype of responding clones was assigned using the separately sequenced CD4+ and CD8+ repertoires. TCRdb reworked the public reads: Q25 trimming with fastp, MiXCR clone assembly, productive beta chains retained. Under each unique CDR3 protein, matching rows form one entry showing the most common genes and DNA. These V and J calls are TCRdb output, not the study's own analysis. This sample gives 100,000 to 140,000 distinct CDR3 sequences in total; approximately 15% of them show up just once. The ten top clones hold less than 45% of the sample.

Ficoll-Paque density gradient centrifugation was the method used to isolate PBMCs. Recombination linked TRBV10-3 to TRBJ2-1, with an unclear D gene assignment. This receptor was identified in a man between 18 and 29 years old who had mild COVID-19 (a few samples of this study predate the infection). The sample titles of this study are shuffled in the database, so cell type and time point are left out; the donor was told from shared clones. Sequencing used PBMCs or a T cell subset sorted from them (not recorded which). CDR3 sequence: CAISGGGPSYNEQFF. The nucleotide sequence is TGTGCCATCAGTGGGGGTGGGCCATCCTACAATGAGCAGTTCTTC.